These 27 T cell receptor beta chains originate from one sample sequenced in a study of CD8 T cells in Susac syndrome. Random-hexamer reverse transcription was applied to about 0.5 to 1 ug RNA. Each CDR3 protein is one row after TCRdb ran MiXCR on the immunoSEQ multiplex PCR reads. Among 160,000 or so distinct CDR3 sequences listed, roughly 95% were seen once. The material sequenced was CD4+ T cells from PBMCs. The receptors shown here come from a human donor with multiple sclerosis.

The gene calls are TRBV9 and TRBJ2-3; D not resolved. The ends were cut back, 0 bases at V and 3 bases at J, with 8 bases in the middle. Germline V gene sequence: CDR1 SGDLS, CDR2 YYNGEE. This CDR3 is 14 amino acids long. CDR3 loop: CASSVGEATDTQYF. The CDR3 coding sequence is TGTGCCAGCAGCGTAGGGGAAGCTACAGATACGCAGTATTTT.

V is TRBV5-1 and J is TRBJ2-2; D ambiguous. The CDR3 extends over 11 amino acids. CDR1 is SGHRS and CDR2 is YFSETQ in the germline V gene. V was cut by 7 bases and J by 6 bases, with 7 bases left in between. The DNA of the CDR3 is TGCGCCAGCGGCGTGGCCGGGGAGCTGTTTTTT. Translation: CASGVAGELFF.

The genes are TRBV18 and TRBJ2-4, with unresolved D. The germline V gene has CDR1 KGHSH and CDR2 LQKENI. Trimming shortened V by 6 bases and J by 5 bases, and 5 bases separated the two germline ends. The CDR3 is 11 amino acids. The CDR3 spells CASSPENIQYF. CDR3 bases: TGTGCCAGCTCGCCCGAAAACATTCAGTACTTC.

This clonotype has just one count. The V gene is TRBV12-3 or TRBV12-4, the J gene TRBJ2-1, with D hard to call. The CDR3 consists of 11 residues. The V end lost 9 bases, the J end lost 7 bases, and 10 bases lay between the germline ends. DNA of the CDR3: TGTGCCAGTCTCAAGTGGAATGAGCAGTTCTTC. Encoded protein: CASLKWNEQFF.

This chain connects TRBV29-1 to TRBJ2-1, with TRBD1 matching 9 bases. Looked up from germline, CDR1 is SQVTM and CDR2 is ANQGSEA. V was clipped by 7 bases and J by 8 bases; unmatched bases: 6. The CDR3 extends over 12 amino acids. This CDR3 reads CSAVTGGYEQFF. The CDR3 DNA sequence: TGCAGCGCCGTGACAGGGGGGTATGAGCAGTTCTTC.

V gene TRBV12-3 or TRBV12-4 combines with J gene TRBJ1-2; D is ambiguous. The ends were cut back, 3 bases at V and 4 bases at J, with 12 bases in the middle. The CDR3 runs to 14 residues. CDR3 loop: CASSLGRPTYGYTF. The CDR3 bases are TGTGCCAGCAGTTTGGGCAGACCTACCTATGGCTACACCTTC.

This clonotype occurred once. The chain is built from TRBV30 and TRBJ2-5; D uncertain. The germline V and J ends were trimmed by 0 bases and 9 bases, with 14 bases remaining between them. The CDR3 spans 13 residues. CDR1 and CDR2 from the germline V gene are GTSNPN and SVGIG (reference sequence). In DNA form, the CDR3 reads TGTGCCTGGAGTGTAGGCTCCCCCCGGGCCCAGTACTTC. Amino acids: CAWSVGSPRAQYF.

CDR3 sequence reads: CASSSQGNIQYF. The CDR3 DNA is TGTGCCAGCAGTTCACAGGGAAACATTCAGTACTTC. The chain links TRBV12-3 or TRBV12-4 to TRBJ2-4, with a weak D call TRBD1 (6 bases). The CDR3 is 12 amino acids. Trimming removed 4 bases from V and 6 bases from J, with 7 bases in between.

This chain connects TRBV12-3 or TRBV12-4 to TRBJ1-5; no clear D. Deletions cut 3 bases from V and 6 bases from J, with 9 bases between. This CDR3 contains 13 residues. The CDR3 is CASSFQVGQPQHF. The DNA of the CDR3 is TGTGCCAGCAGTTTTCAGGTGGGTCAGCCCCAGCATTTT.

CDR3 coding DNA: TGTGCCAGCTCACCAACCGGGACAGGGGACACTGAAGCTTTCTTT. Protein sequence: CASSPTGTGDTEAFF. The chain couples TRBV18 to TRBJ1-1; 10 bases align to TRBD1. The CDR3 contains 15 residues. In germline, CDR1 is KGHSH, CDR2 LQKENI. V was clipped by 2 bases and J by 3 bases; unmatched bases: 3.

The chain has TRBV9 and TRBJ2-1; D ambiguous. This CDR3 is built from 15 residues. The germline CDR1 and CDR2 sequences are SGDLS and YYNGEE. V was shortened by 3 bases and J by 6 bases, with 16 bases between the two germline ends. The CDR3 loop reads CASSGGLSSLNEQFF. CDR3 DNA sequence: TGTGCCAGCAGCGGGGGTCTAAGCTCGCTCAATGAGCAGTTCTTC. Filled out from reference TRBV9 and TRBJ2-1, the complete variable domain reads DSGVTQTPKHLITATGQRVTLRCSPRSGDLSVYWYQQSLDQGLQFLIQYYNGEERAKGNILERFSAQQFPDLHSELNLSSLELGDSALYFCASSGGLSSLNEQFFGPGTRLTVL.

This chain links TRBV4-3 with TRBJ2-7; 10 bases align to TRBD2. Trimming cost V 4 bases and J 1 base; bases outside gene matches: 7. The germline V gene encodes CDR1 LGHNA and CDR2 YSLEER. The CDR3 loop spans 16 amino acids. The CDR3 is CASSLQTSGTSYEQYF. In DNA form, the CDR3 reads TGCGCCAGCAGCCTCCAAACTAGCGGGACTTCCTACGAGCAGTACTTC.

This chain connects TRBV7-2 to TRBJ2-1; the match to TRBD2 covers 8 bases. The CDR3 loop spans 15 amino acids. Germline-derived CDR1 and CDR2 are SGHTA and FQGNSA. Trimming removed 1 base from V and 6 bases from J; junction bases left unmatched: 5. The CDR3, as DNA: TGTGCCAGCAGCTTAGTGCGGGAGGCGAGCAATGAGCAGTTCTTC. Protein: CASSLVREASNEQFF.

V is TRBV6-2 or TRBV6-3 and J is TRBJ2-7; TRBD1 aligns across 7 bases. CDR3 size: 13 residues. V lost 8 bases, J lost 2 bases, and 6 bases stayed unmatched. Germline lookup yields CDR1 MNHEY and CDR2 SVGEGT. The CDR3 spells CASRRDSTYEQYF. CDR3 nucleotide sequence: TGTGCCAGCCGCCGGGACAGCACCTACGAGCAGTACTTC.

The chain joins TRBV12-3 or TRBV12-4 to TRBJ2-7; possibly TRBD1 for D (5 bases). CDR3 size: 15 residues. The V end was cut by 4 bases, the J end by 5 bases, with 18 bases between. CDR3 sequence: CASSSQGPKRDEQYF. The CDR3 nucleotides read TGTGCCAGCAGTTCCCAGGGCCCGAAAAGGGACGAGCAGTACTTC.

The rearrangement uses TRBV5-6 and TRBJ2-2; no reliable D call. In germline, CDR1 is SGHDT, CDR2 YYEEEE. Trimming pared 0 bases from V and 3 bases from J, leaving 6 bases between. The CDR3 contains 14 residues. CDR3 DNA sequence: TGTGCCAGCAGCTTGGTCCTGGACACCGGGGAGCTGTTTTTT. Translation gives CASSLVLDTGELFF.

The chain couples TRBV3-1 to TRBJ1-1; 7 bases line up with TRBD1. V was pared by 1 base and J by 7 bases, with 6 bases of the junction left unmatched. This CDR3 spans 14 amino acids. Germline V gene data show CDR1 as LGHDT and CDR2 as YNNKEL (reference sequence). CDR3 bases: TGTGCCAGCAGCCAAGCCCACAGGGGAAATGAAGCTTTCTTT. Translated, it gives CASSQAHRGNEAFF.

Only one count was recorded for this clonotype. This sequence joins TRBV20-1 and TRBJ2-5, with a tentative D call TRBD2 (5 bases). Trimming stripped 6 bases from V and 1 base from J, with 12 bases between. The germline V gene encodes CDR1 DFQATT and CDR2 SNEGSKA (reference sequence). The CDR3 runs 13 residues. The CDR3 coding sequence is TGCAGTGCCTTACCACGGGGCCAAGAGACCCAGTACTTC. This codes for CSALPRGQETQYF.

The V call is TRBV7-8, the J call TRBJ2-4; TRBD2 is a possible D gene (5 bases). CDR3 length: 16 residues. V was shortened by 5 bases and J by 0 bases, with 14 bases between the two germline ends. Germline-derived CDR1 and CDR2 are SGHVS and FQNEAQ. In DNA, the CDR3 is TGTGCCAGCAGCCCAGCAGGCGGACTAGCCAAAAACATTCAGTACTTC. Residues: CASSPAGGLAKNIQYF.

The V call is TRBV11-3, the J call TRBJ2-5; the D is unclear. The germline V gene has CDR1 SGHNT and CDR2 YENEEA. The V and J ends lost 5 bases and 7 bases respectively, with 14 bases between them. The CDR3 has 13 residues. The DNA of the CDR3 is TGTGCCAGCAGCGCCGGCCGGCGTGGGACCCAGTACTTC. Translation: CASSAGRRGTQYF.

The chain is built from TRBV29-1 and TRBJ1-1; TRBD1 agrees at 7 bases. The junction had 7 bases not matched to a gene; V was cut back by 6 bases and J by 3 bases. The CDR3 is 13 amino acids. Germline CDR1 and CDR2: SQVTM and ANQGSEA. For the CDR3, the DNA is TGCAGCGTGCGACAGGGTGGCTACACTGAAGCTTTCTTT. It translates to CSVRQGGYTEAFF.

The chain uses TRBV7-9 and TRBJ1-1, with 11 bases lining up with TRBD1. The germline gives CDR1 SEHNR, CDR2 FQNEAQ (reference sequence). With 5 bases clipped from V and 5 bases from J, the junction kept 7 bases outside the gene matches. The CDR3 is 15 amino acids. This CDR3 reads CASSLGDRGSTEAFF. The CDR3 DNA reads TGTGCCAGCAGCCTTGGGGACAGGGGGTCAACTGAAGCTTTCTTT.

V gene TRBV27 combines with J gene TRBJ2-7; TRBD2 agrees at 8 bases. The CDR3 totals 15 residues. CDR1 is MNHEY, CDR2 SMNVEV, per germline (reference sequence). With 5 bases clipped from V and 7 bases from J, the junction kept 13 bases outside the gene matches. CDR3 coding DNA: TGTGCCAGCAGTATCTCGAGCGGGGGCCTCCGGGAGCAGTACTTC. This translates into CASSISSGGLREQYF.

The chain recombines TRBV30 with TRBJ2-1; D is possibly TRBD2 (7 bases). CDR3 length equals 10 residues. Looked up from germline, CDR1 is GTSNPN and CDR2 is SVGIG (reference sequence). V was clipped by 5 bases and J by 14 bases, with 13 bases between them. CDR3 in amino acids: CAWGGATKFF. The CDR3 DNA follows: TGTGCCTGGGGGGGGGCCACAAAGTTCTTC.

This clonotype was observed once. The J gene is TRBJ2-3, the V gene TRBV7-2, with 9 bases lining up with TRBD2. CDR1 and CDR2 (germline): SGHTA, FQGNSA. J was trimmed by 4 bases and V by 6 bases; bases with no gene match: 11. The CDR3 length is 16 residues. The CDR3 reads CASSRFSGSRSDTQYF. The CDR3 bases are TGTGCCAGCAGTCGATTTAGCGGGAGTAGGTCAGATACGCAGTATTTT.

This clonotype came up once. V and J are TRBV5-6 and TRBJ1-2; TRBD1 agrees at 9 bases. Germline V CDR1 and CDR2: SGHDT, YYEEEE. The junction had 9 bases not matched to a gene; V was cut back by 3 bases and J by 3 bases. The CDR3 extends over 16 amino acids. CDR3 in amino acids: CASSWGDREKYYGYTF. In DNA, the CDR3 is TGTGCCAGCAGCTGGGGGGACAGGGAAAAGTACTATGGCTACACCTTC.

The rearrangement links TRBV6-2 or TRBV6-3 to TRBJ2-2; 8 nucleotides match TRBD1. The J segment lost 5 bases and the V segment lost 6 bases, leaving 5 bases of the junction unmatched. This CDR3 has 14 residues. Germline V gene lookup returns CDR1 MNHEY and CDR2 SVGEGT. DNA of the CDR3: TGTGCCAGCAGAGTGACAGGGGAAACCGGGGAGCTGTTTTTT. This sequence encodes CASRVTGETGELFF.